These 8 T cell receptor beta chains were sequenced from one sample in a study of T cell responses to AZD1222 COVID-19 vaccine. The data were produced by immunoSEQ multiplex PCR, yet TCRdb's version contains in-frame clones alone and is incomplete. The repertoire consists of 130,000 to 150,000 clones, with 86% occurring once and the leading ten covering about 5%. Sequenced material: peripheral blood, taken 28 days after the second AZD1222 dose. The receptors originated from an adult who received the AZD1222 COVID-19 vaccine.

The chain is built from TRBV10-3 and TRBJ1-5, with D uncertain. Germline loops: CDR1 ENHRY, CDR2 SYGVKD. Trimming left V 0 bases short and J 7 bases short, with 10 bases between. The CDR3 runs 14 residues. The CDR3 bases are TGTGCCATCAGTGAGTCGGTGGGGAACCAGCCCCAGCATTTT. This gives the protein CAISESVGNQPQHF.

The gene calls are TRBV19 and TRBJ2-1, with a tentative D call TRBD1 (5 bases). V was cut by 7 bases and J by 12 bases, with 22 bases left in between. The germline CDR1 and CDR2 sequences are LNHDA and SQIVND (reference sequence). The CDR3 sequence is 14 residues long. The DNA of the CDR3 is TGTGCCAGTAAAAACCGGGCCGGACAAGTGGGGCAGTTCTTC. It translates to CASKNRAGQVGQFF.

This clone appeared a few times. The V gene is TRBV7-2, the J gene TRBJ1-1, with D uncertain. The CDR3 runs to 16 residues. Germline V gene sequence: CDR1 SGHTA, CDR2 FQGNSA. Trimming removed 4 bases from V and 0 bases from J, with 15 bases in between. The DNA for the CDR3 is TGTGCCAGCAGCTGGGCGTCCGGGCGGATGAACACTGAAGCTTTCTTT. Translated: CASSWASGRMNTEAFF.

The chain employs TRBV5-4 and TRBJ1-5; D unresolved. Germline CDR1 reads SGHNT; CDR2 reads YYREEE (reference sequence). This CDR3 is 14 amino acids long. The V end lost 4 bases, the J end lost 8 bases, and 16 bases lay between the germline ends. The CDR3 coding sequence is TGTGCCAGCAGCCGTACGGGTACCGGAGAGCCCCAGCATTTT. Translating it yields CASSRTGTGEPQHF.

The V call is TRBV12-3 or TRBV12-4, the J call TRBJ1-5; no clear D. The CDR3 extends over 12 amino acids. The CDR3 spells CGVGAINQPQHF. In DNA, the CDR3 is TGTGGCGTGGGAGCCATCAATCAGCCCCAGCATTTT.

V is TRBV27 and J is TRBJ2-7; D call uncertain. Germline V lookup: CDR1 MNHEY, CDR2 SMNVEV (reference sequence). Between the trimmed V and J ends, which lost 7 bases and 4 bases, there was a span of 14 bases. The CDR3 contains 13 residues. The CDR3, as DNA: TGTGCCAGCATGAACATCGGCTCGTACGAGCAGTACTTC. Amino acid sequence: CASMNIGSYEQYF.

V gene TRBV2 combines with J gene TRBJ2-7; TRBD2 is a possible D gene (5 bases). V lost 5 bases and J 7 bases, leaving 12 bases between the germline ends. Germline V lookup: CDR1 SNHLY, CDR2 FYNNEI. This CDR3 contains 12 residues. CDR3 in amino acids: CASSYSRLEQYF. For the CDR3, the DNA is TGTGCCAGCAGTTACTCTCGACTAGAGCAGTACTTC.

The chain joins TRBV5-1 to TRBJ2-5; D is perhaps TRBD1 (6 bases). This CDR3 region has 14 residues. Germline CDR1 is SGHRS and CDR2 is YFSETQ. The V gene lost 4 bases and the J gene lost 5 bases, with 15 bases spanning the gap. The CDR3 DNA is TGCGCCAGCAGCAAACAGGGTCCGCGGGAGACCCAGTACTTC. Protein product: CASSKQGPRETQYF.